The rows below give T cell receptor beta chains drawn from one sample of a study of blood T cell repertoires in COVID-19. Repertoires were generated with immunoSEQ multiplex PCR, while TCRdb's copy carries only in-frame clones and drops some. This sample has about 210,000 clones, with over 75% found just once. Sequenced material: peripheral blood. All receptors derive from a woman aged 65 to 85 with COVID-19, enrolled during active disease. Each CDR3 is given with its conserved first and last residue. The order of the fields is D gene, J gene, clone size, V gene, CDR3 DNA, CDR3 protein. A D gene is named only where the DNA matches it firmly. Clone size is shown for a subset of rows, as once, few, many or a class of expanded clone.

>TRBD1|TRBJ1-2|.|TRBV18
TGTGCCAGCTCCAGATCCGGGACAGAGGATGGCTACACCTTC
CASSRSGTEDGYTF
>TRBD2|TRBJ2-7|.|TRBV3-1/TRBV3-2
TGTGCCAGCAGCCAGGCTCCCGGGGAGGGAACCTACGAGCAGTACTTC
CASSQAPGEGTYEQYF
>.|TRBJ1-5|.|TRBV3-1/TRBV3-2
TGTGCCAGCAGCCAGCGGGGAAGCAATCAGCCCCAGCATTTT
CASSQRGSNQPQHF
>.|TRBJ1-6|few|TRBV6-6
TGTGCCAGCAGTTCCACGGGGAGCGATTCACCCCTCCACTTT
CASSSTGSDSPLHF
>TRBD2|TRBJ2-2|.|TRBV6-2/TRBV6-3
TGTGCCAGCAGCTCCGTACTAGCGGGACCTTTCACCGGGGAGCTGTTTTTT
CASSSVLAGPFTGELFF
>.|TRBJ1-2|.|TRBV4-2
TGTGCCAGCAGCCAAGATACCCTGGACCGGGGCTATGGCTACACCTTC
CASSQDTLDRGYGYTF
>.|TRBJ1-3|.|TRBV28
TGTGCCAGCAGTTCCCCCATATGGGGGGGCTCTGGAAACACCATATATTTT
CASSSPIWGGSGNTIYF
>.|TRBJ1-5|.|TRBV6-5
TGTGCCAGCAGTTACTCGGGCGTGCACCAGCCCCAGCATTTT
CASSYSGVHQPQHF
>.|TRBJ1-1|once|TRBV27
TGTGCCAGCAGCCCCCGGACAGAGGGCACTGAAGCTTTCTTT
CASSPRTEGTEAFF
>TRBD1|TRBJ2-7|.|TRBV30
TGTGCCGGGGAAGGGACAGGGGCCTACGAGCAGTACTTC
CAGEGTGAYEQYF
>TRBD1|TRBJ1-6|.|TRBV5-6
TGTGCCAGCAGCTACCGGGACAGGGGCAATTCACCCCTCCACTTT
CASSYRDRGNSPLHF
>TRBD1|TRBJ2-7|few|TRBV29-1
TGCAGCGTTGAAGTCCACCTAATAGGACAGGGGAGGTACGAGCAGTACTTC
CSVEVHLIGQGRYEQYF
>.|TRBJ1-2|.|TRBV4-3
TGCGCCAGCAGCCAAGATAGGACAGCCCTGTATGGCTACACCTTC
CASSQDRTALYGYTF